The sequence of this T cell receptor beta chain was determined in a study of T cells after yellow fever vaccination (dated by TCRdb to the late 2010s). Background on the whole study: The SMART-Seq v4 Ultra Low Input RNA kit was used to prepare libraries from fractions with low cell numbers. To follow T-cell clones before and after both primary and booster YFV17D yellow fever vaccination, bulk TCR alpha and beta repertoires underwent longitudinal sequencing. Two healthy male donors, one aged 18 to 29 and one aged 30 to 40 years, made up the cohort. Blood was collected at multiple timepoints before and after primary and secondary immunization, and bulk PBMC replicates and cell subsets were isolated. Paper-wide results and their limitations: A small fraction of clonotypes appeared in both the CD4 and CD8 compartments, likely as a result of convergent recombination. After the booster, most of the clones that had expanded following primary vaccination were detected again (just under 97% of CD4 and 80% to 90% of CD8), which suggests that memory was broadly maintained. Compared with the primary T-cell response, the secondary T-cell response was weaker but faster, peaking on day 5 rather than day 15. Only two donors were included in the study, so the extent to which the findings can be generalized is limited. Because abundant contaminating clonotypes from the bulk population could be contained in FACS-sorted repertoires, computational filtering was required.

This clonotype was observed many times. Which antigen it targets is not known. Base qualities are not recorded, but no much larger clone differs from it by a single base. For sequencing, an Illumina NovaSeq 6000 was employed. Synthesis of TCR cDNA relied on 5'RACE template switching, a step that introduced a universal primer site along with unique molecular identifiers. Priming of cDNA synthesis was performed from both the TCR alpha and TCR beta constant segments. Libraries were amplified in two PCR steps, with sample barcodes and sequencing adapters added in the second step. Libraries were sequenced on Illumina HiSeq 2500 (2x100 bp) or NovaSeq (2x150 bp). The authors' analysis ran thus. MIGEC was used to demultiplex reads and collapse the reads into UMI consensus sequences, and MiXCR was used for V(D)J alignment. Using edgeR on replicate PBMC samples, clonotypes were called vaccine-responding if FDR was below 0.01 and the log2 fold change was above 5 up to day 15. Bulk clonotypes were assigned CD4 or CD8 identity according to which sequenced CD4 or CD8 repertoire held them at higher abundance. Through fastp at Q25 and MiXCR, TCRdb rebuilt clones from the public reads, retaining in-frame beta chains. Each CDR3 protein appears once, grouped with its most common genes and DNA. What appears here as the V and J calls and clone size reflects TCRdb's work, not the paper's. This sample holds 120,000 or so distinct CDR3 sequences; approximately 8.4% were observed only once. The top ten hold approximately 37% of the sample.

The sample's treatment or condition label is to be understood as: live attenuated yellow fever vaccine strain. PBMCs were isolated from peripheral blood using a standard Ficoll-Paque protocol. Dynabeads CD4 and CD8 positive selection kits were used to isolate CD4 and CD8 T-cell fractions. RNA was extracted with TriZol from bulk PBMCs, CD4 and CD8 fractions, and dextramer-positive and dextramer-negative fractions. This clonotype was obtained from a young man who received the YFV17D yellow fever vaccine. The source material was CD8+ T cells sorted from PBMCs, sampled on the day of the yellow fever booster vaccination.

For the CDR3, the sequence is CASSLAWGHGGQETQYF. The nucleotide sequence is TGTGCCAGCAGCTTAGCGTGGGGGCACGGAGGACAGGAGACCCAGTACTTC. The chain employs TRBV11-2 and TRBJ2-5; a tentative D call is TRBD1 (6 bases match). Reading the germline V gene gives CDR1 SGHAT and CDR2 FQNNGV. Trimming removed 1 base from V and 5 bases from J, leaving 20 bases between the germline ends. There are 17 amino acids in the CDR3, from cysteine to phenylalanine inclusive. The kept DNA is CDR3 alone, 51 bases in frame from the first base.